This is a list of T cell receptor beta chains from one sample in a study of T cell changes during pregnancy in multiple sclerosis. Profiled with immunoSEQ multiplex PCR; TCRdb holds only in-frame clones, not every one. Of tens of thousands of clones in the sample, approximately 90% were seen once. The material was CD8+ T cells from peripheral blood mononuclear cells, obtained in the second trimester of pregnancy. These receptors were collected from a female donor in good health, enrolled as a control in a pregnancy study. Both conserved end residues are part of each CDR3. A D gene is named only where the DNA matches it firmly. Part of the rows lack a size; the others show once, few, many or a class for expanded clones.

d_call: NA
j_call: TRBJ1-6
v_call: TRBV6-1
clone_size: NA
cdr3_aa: CASNLDSAPSGPLHF
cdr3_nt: TGTGCCAGCAACCTCGACAGTGCCCCATCAGGGCCCCTCCACTTT

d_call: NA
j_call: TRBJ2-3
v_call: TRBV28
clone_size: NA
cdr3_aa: CASTTLSTDTQYF
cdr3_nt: TGTGCCAGCACAACACTAAGCACAGATACGCAGTATTTT

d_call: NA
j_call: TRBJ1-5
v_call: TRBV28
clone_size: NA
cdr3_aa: CASQWRGNQPQHF
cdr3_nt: TGTGCCAGTCAATGGAGAGGCAATCAGCCCCAGCATTTT

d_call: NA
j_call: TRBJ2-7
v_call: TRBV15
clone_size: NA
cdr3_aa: CATKKSVSYEQYF
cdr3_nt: TGTGCCACCAAAAAGTCAGTCTCCTACGAGCAGTACTTC

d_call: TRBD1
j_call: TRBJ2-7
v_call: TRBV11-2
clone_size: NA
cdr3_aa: CASSLDSRGPAYEQYF
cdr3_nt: TGTGCCAGCAGCTTAGATTCTAGGGGGCCGGCCTACGAGCAGTACTTC

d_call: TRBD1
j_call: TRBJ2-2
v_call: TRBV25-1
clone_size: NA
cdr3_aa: CASTPDRDTGELFF
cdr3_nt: TGTGCCAGCACCCCAGACAGGGACACCGGGGAGCTGTTTTTT

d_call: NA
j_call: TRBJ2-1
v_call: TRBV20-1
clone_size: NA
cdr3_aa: CSARVLDEQFF
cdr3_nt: TGCAGTGCTAGAGTCTTAGATGAGCAGTTCTTC

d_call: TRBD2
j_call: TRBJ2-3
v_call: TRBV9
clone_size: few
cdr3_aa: CASSPREGSTDTQYF
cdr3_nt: TGTGCCAGCAGCCCGAGGGAGGGCAGCACAGATACGCAGTATTTT

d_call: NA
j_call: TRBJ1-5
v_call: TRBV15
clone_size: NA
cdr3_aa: CATSRVGDSYNQPQHF
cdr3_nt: TGTGCCACCAGCAGAGTGGGCGACAGCTATAATCAGCCCCAGCATTTT

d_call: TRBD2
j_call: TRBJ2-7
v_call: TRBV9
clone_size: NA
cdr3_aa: CASSVSGGRGEQYF
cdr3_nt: TGTGCCAGCAGCGTAAGCGGGGGACGGGGGGAGCAGTACTTC

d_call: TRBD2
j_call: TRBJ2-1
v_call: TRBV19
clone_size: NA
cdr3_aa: CASSIGSRLAGDNEQFF
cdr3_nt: TGTGCCAGTAGTATTGGTTCGCGTCTAGCGGGAGATAATGAGCAGTTCTTC

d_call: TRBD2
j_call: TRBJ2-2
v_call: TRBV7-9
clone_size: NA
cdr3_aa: CASTKGEGAGELFF
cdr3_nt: TGTGCCAGCACGAAAGGGGAGGGAGCCGGGGAGCTGTTTTTT

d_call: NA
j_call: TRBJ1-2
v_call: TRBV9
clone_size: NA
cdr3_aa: CASSAVFGSGHGYTF
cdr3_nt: TGTGCCAGCAGCGCCGTCTTTGGGAGTGGACATGGCTACACCTTC

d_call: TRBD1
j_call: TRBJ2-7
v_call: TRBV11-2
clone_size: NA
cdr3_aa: CASSLDRGLPYEQYF
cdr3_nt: TGTGCCAGCAGCTTAGACAGGGGGCTCCCCTACGAGCAGTACTTC

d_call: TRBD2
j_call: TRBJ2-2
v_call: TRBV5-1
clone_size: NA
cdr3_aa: CASSPEGLAGGTGELFF
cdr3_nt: TGCGCCAGCAGCCCGGAGGGACTAGCGGGAGGTACCGGGGAGCTGTTTTTT

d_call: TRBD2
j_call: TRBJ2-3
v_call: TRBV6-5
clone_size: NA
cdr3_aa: CASSSTSGSPDTQYF
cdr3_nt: TGTGCCAGCAGCTCGACTAGCGGGAGCCCAGATACGCAGTATTTT

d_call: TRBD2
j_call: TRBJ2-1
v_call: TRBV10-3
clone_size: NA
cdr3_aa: CAISFYQREGPHNEQFF
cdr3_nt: TGTGCCATCAGTTTCTACCAGCGGGAGGGCCCCCACAATGAGCAGTTCTTC

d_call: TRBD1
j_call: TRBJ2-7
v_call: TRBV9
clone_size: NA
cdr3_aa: CASSAASGTATYEQYF
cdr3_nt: TGTGCCAGCAGCGCAGCCTCCGGGACAGCCACCTACGAGCAGTACTTC

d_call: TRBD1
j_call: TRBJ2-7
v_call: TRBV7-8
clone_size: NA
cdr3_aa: CASSSTGQAPEQYF
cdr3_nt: TGTGCCAGCAGCTCCACGGGACAGGCTCCCGAGCAGTACTTC

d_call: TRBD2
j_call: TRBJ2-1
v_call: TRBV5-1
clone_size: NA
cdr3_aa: CASSATSGPSNEQFF
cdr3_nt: TGCGCCAGCAGCGCCACTAGCGGGCCTAGCAATGAGCAGTTCTTC